This passage covers 15 T cell receptor beta chains from one sample sequenced in a study of T-cell memory formation after mild COVID-19. TCRdb used MiXCR to reprocess the 5' RACE reads, holding one entry per CDR3 protein. Among fewer than 70,000 distinct CDR3 sequences listed, over 7.5% were seen once. The sequencing input was PBMCs or a T cell subset sorted from them (not recorded which). Receptors originate from a man in his late teens or twenties who had mild COVID-19 (a few samples of this study predate the infection). Cell type and time point are not known.

This CDR3 reads CASSLGMSNHEQFF. Here the CDR3 DNA reads TGCGCCAGCAGCCTGGGGATGTCTAATCATGAGCAGTTCTTC. This chain links TRBV5-1 with TRBJ2-1, with no clear D. V lost 4 bases to trimming and J lost 8 bases, with 16 bases between them. The CDR3 loop spans 14 amino acids. Per germline, CDR1 SGHRS and CDR2 YFSETQ.

The chain carries TRBV7-2 and TRBJ2-7; 10 bases fit TRBD1. The junction had 2 bases not matched to a gene; V was cut back by 1 base and J by 2 bases. The V gene's germline CDR1 is SGHTA and CDR2 FQGNSA. This CDR3 has 15 amino acids. CDR3 loop: CASSLVGTGAYEQYF. In DNA, the CDR3 is TGTGCCAGCAGCTTAGTTGGGACAGGGGCCTACGAGCAGTACTTC.

The chain has TRBV5-1 and TRBJ2-2; weak D call: TRBD2 (5 bases). Between the trimmed V and J ends, which lost 4 bases and 0 bases, there was a span of 19 bases. CDR3 length: 18 amino acids. Germline V CDR1 and CDR2: SGHRS, YFSETQ. The CDR3 nucleotides read TGCGCCAGCAGCATGGCTAGCCAAGTCACCGCGAACACCGGGGAGCTGTTTTTT. Translating it yields CASSMASQVTANTGELFF.

The table lists this clonotype with a few counts. This rearrangement joins TRBV6-1 to TRBJ2-7; 8 bases are shared with TRBD1. Germline lookup yields CDR1 MNHNS and CDR2 SASEGT. CDR3 length equals 13 residues. V was clipped by 6 bases and J by 5 bases; unmatched bases: 6. CDR3 protein: CASRGQGADEQYF. CDR3 in DNA: TGTGCCAGCAGGGGGCAGGGGGCTGACGAGCAGTACTTC.

The sample holds a few counts of this clonotype. The CDR3 DNA reads as TGCGCCAGCAGCTTGGAAAGGGGTGGCAGTGAGCAGTTCTTC. Translated, it gives CASSLERGGSEQFF. The J gene is TRBJ2-1, the V gene TRBV5-1, with D maybe TRBD1 (5 bases). Between the trimmed V and J ends, which lost 0 bases and 9 bases, there was a span of 13 bases. The CDR3 runs to 14 residues. Per germline, CDR1 SGHRS and CDR2 YFSETQ.

This clonotype was detected only a few times. The chain has TRBV7-2 and TRBJ2-1, with 8 bases that match TRBD2. Looked up from germline, CDR1 is SGHTA and CDR2 is FQGNSA. This CDR3 region has 15 residues. With V trimmed by 5 bases and J by 3 bases, 6 bases remained unmatched. The CDR3 loop reads CASSPGGVNYNEQFF. CDR3 DNA sequence: TGTGCCAGCAGCCCGGGGGGGGTCAACTACAATGAGCAGTTCTTC.

This clonotype has at least ten counts. The chain uses TRBV7-2 and TRBJ2-7; TRBD1 agrees at 7 bases. This CDR3 contains 14 residues. Germline V gives CDR1 SGHTA, CDR2 FQGNSA. The J segment lost 3 bases and the V segment lost 4 bases, leaving 6 bases of the junction unmatched. CDR3 sequence (DNA): TGTGCCAGCAGCTCTAACCGGGACAGCTACGAGCAGTACTTC. Amino acid sequence: CASSSNRDSYEQYF.

This clonotype has just a few counts. This rearrangement joins TRBV5-1 to TRBJ2-5, with 8 nucleotides matching TRBD1. This CDR3 has 15 residues. Germline V gives CDR1 SGHRS, CDR2 YFSETQ. The J segment lost 5 bases and the V segment lost 4 bases, leaving 10 bases of the junction unmatched. CDR3 sequence (DNA): TGCGCCAGCAGCCCTCGCCCTCAGGGGGCGGAGACCCAGTACTTC. It yields the protein CASSPRPQGAETQYF. Supplemented by reference TRBV5-1 and TRBJ2-5, the full variable domain reads KAGVTQTPRYLIKTRGQQVTLSCSPISGHRSVSWYQQTPGQGLQFLFEYFSETQRNKGNFPGRFSGRQFSNSRSEMNVSTLELGDSALYLCASSPRPQGAETQYFGPGTRLLVL.

This clonotype was counted ten times or more. The V gene is TRBV4-3, the J gene TRBJ2-2, with D tentatively TRBD1 (6 bases). V lost 0 bases, J lost 0 bases, and 14 bases lay in between. The CDR3 extends over 18 amino acids. Germline V lookup: CDR1 LGHNA, CDR2 YSLEER. Here the CDR3 reads CASSQEDSSDSNTGELFF. The CDR3 region has the DNA TGCGCCAGCAGCCAAGAGGACAGCTCAGACTCGAACACCGGGGAGCTGTTTTTT.

The chain couples TRBV5-1 to TRBJ2-6; D is unclear. V shed 7 bases and J shed 4 bases, with 12 bases lying between them. Looked up from germline, CDR1 is SGHRS and CDR2 is YFSETQ. The CDR3 totals 14 residues. CDR3 residues: CASRALGGANVLTF. CDR3 DNA: TGCGCCAGCCGGGCCCTAGGGGGGGCCAACGTCCTGACTTTC.

This clonotype showed up just a few times. The rearrangement uses TRBV5-1 and TRBJ2-2, with a tentative D call TRBD2 (6 bases). The CDR3 consists of 16 residues. Germline V CDR1 and CDR2: SGHRS, YFSETQ. Between the trimmed V and J ends, which lost 4 bases and 7 bases, there was a span of 20 bases. CDR3 in DNA: TGCGCCAGCAGCCCCGGGTCAGCGGGCCCGGGCGGGGAGCTGTTTTTT. This sequence encodes CASSPGSAGPGGELFF.

This clonotype has just a few counts. The chain carries TRBV4-1 and TRBJ2-5; D gene unclear. Germline V gene lookup returns CDR1 MGHRA and CDR2 YSYEKL. The CDR3 consists of 14 residues. V was cut by 0 bases and J by 9 bases, with 14 bases left in between. Written as DNA, the CDR3 is TGCGCCAGCAGCCAAGACGGCATGGAGAGGTCCCAGTACTTC. This gives the protein CASSQDGMERSQYF.

There are a few counts of this clonotype. The chain carries TRBV20-1 and TRBJ2-1, with D perhaps TRBD2 (6 bases). Germline assignment: CDR1 DFQATT and CDR2 SNEGSKA (reference sequence). V lost 6 bases to trimming and J lost 6 bases, with 21 bases between them. CDR3 length: 15 amino acids. The chain's CDR3 is CSAKGTSGPGNEQFF. The CDR3 bases are TGCAGTGCAAAGGGGACGAGCGGGCCCGGCAATGAGCAGTTCTTC.

This clonotype appeared a few times. J is TRBJ1-1 and V is TRBV12-3 or TRBV12-4; D is unresolved. This CDR3 is 13 amino acids long. The V and J ends lost 1 base and 6 bases respectively, with 9 bases between them. The DNA for the CDR3 is TGTGCCAGCAGTTTAGGGGAAGGGCCTGAAGCTTTCTTT. This gives the protein CASSLGEGPEAFF.

The chain joins TRBV12-5 to TRBJ2-3; TRBD1 agrees at 9 bases. The CDR3 is 13 residues long. CDR1 and CDR2 (germline): LGHNT, FRNRAP. V gave up 9 bases and J gave up 3 bases; unmatched junction bases: 4. The CDR3 loop is CASRDRVTDTQYF. The DNA for the CDR3 is TGTGCTAGCCGGGACAGGGTAACAGATACGCAGTATTTT.